Below are 32 T cell receptor beta chains sequenced from a single sample in a study of OX40 agonist ivuxolimab in advanced cancers. Libraries were constructed by the immunoSEQ multiplex PCR assay. TCRdb limited this immuneACCESS table to in-frame rearrangements with V and J called. A share of clones is missing; checked studies link under half to unresolved V genes, and the rest is unexplained. For this sample the table gives tens of thousands of clones, of which around nine tenths were detected only once. The ten largest clones add up to less than 3% of the sample. The source material was CD4+ or CD8+ T cells sorted from blood, sampled in a trial of the OX40 agonist ivuxolimab. The source of these receptors is an adult with an advanced solid tumor such as melanoma, head and neck, liver or kidney cancer.

This clone was observed once. This chain joins TRBV28 and TRBJ2-3; no clear D gene. The CDR3 sequence is 15 residues long. Germline assignment: CDR1 MDHEN and CDR2 SYDVKM. Trimming removed 4 bases at V and 0 bases at J, with 11 bases between. In nucleotides, the CDR3 is TGTGCCAGCAGTTCCCCCTGGTCCAGCACAGATACGCAGTATTTT. It translates to CASSSPWSSTDTQYF.

The chain has TRBV2 and TRBJ2-1; D not resolved. CDR3 length equals 13 residues. Trimming stripped 7 bases from V and 10 bases from J, with 17 bases between. CDR1 SNHLY and CDR2 FYNNEI come from the germline V gene. This CDR3 reads CASTLSTWAEQFF. The CDR3 nucleotides are TGTGCCAGCACCCTCTCGACTTGGGCGGAGCAGTTCTTC.

This clone was recorded a few times. The chain links TRBV10-3 to TRBJ1-5; D perhaps matches TRBD1 (6 bases). This CDR3 contains 17 residues. Deletions cut 0 bases from V and 2 bases from J, with 14 bases between. Germline-derived CDR1 and CDR2 are ENHRY and SYGVKD. CDR3 region: CAISESGGARGNQPQHF. DNA for the CDR3: TGTGCCATCAGTGAGTCGGGGGGGGCGCGTGGCAATCAGCCCCAGCATTTT.

This clone was picked up one time. This chain uses TRBV19 with TRBJ2-7; unclear D gene. Germline V gene sequence: CDR1 LNHDA, CDR2 SQIVND (reference sequence). CDR3 length equals 14 residues. The germline V and J ends were trimmed by 10 bases and 2 bases, with 18 bases remaining between them. The CDR3: CATAPRFPPYEQYF. As DNA, the CDR3 is TGTGCCACTGCTCCCCGGTTTCCACCCTACGAGCAGTACTTC.

The rearrangement joins TRBV5-6 to TRBJ2-7; D remains ambiguous. CDR3 length: 14 amino acids. Germline values: CDR1 SGHDT, CDR2 YYEEEE. The germline V and J ends were trimmed by 4 bases and 2 bases, with 13 bases remaining between them. The CDR3: CASSGNWDTYEQYF. The CDR3 coding sequence is TGTGCCAGCAGCGGGAACTGGGATACCTACGAGCAGTACTTC.

This clone showed up just once. V and J are TRBV7-9 and TRBJ1-2; D might be TRBD1 (6 bases). The CDR3 extends over 19 amino acids. V was trimmed by 0 bases and J by 2 bases, leaving 22 bases between them. Germline CDR1 SEHNR, CDR2 FQNEAQ (reference sequence). CDR3 in amino acids: CASSLATNRANNFNYGYTF. CDR3 nucleotides: TGTGCCAGCAGCTTAGCAACCAACAGGGCTAATAACTTCAACTATGGCTACACCTTC. Drawing the rest from reference TRBV7-9 and TRBJ1-2, the complete variable domain is DTGVSQNPRHKITKRGQNVTFRCDPISEHNRLYWYRQTLGQGPEFLTYFQNEAQLEKSRLLSDRFSAERPKGSFSTLEIQRTEQGDSAMYLCASSLATNRANNFNYGYTFGSGTRLTVV.

J is TRBJ1-6 and V is TRBV6-5; 11 nucleotides agree with TRBD1. The CDR3 is 15 amino acids. J was trimmed by 8 bases and V by 5 bases; bases with no gene match: 5. Germline V gene data show CDR1 as MNHEY and CDR2 as SVGAGI. CDR3 sequence: CASSLGGQGDSPLHF. The CDR3, as DNA: TGTGCCAGCAGTCTTGGGGGACAGGGGGATTCACCCCTCCACTTT.

The chain has TRBV18 and TRBJ2-3; TRBD2 is a possible D gene (6 bases). Germline CDR1 KGHSH, CDR2 LQKENI. V shed 6 bases and J shed 0 bases, with 7 bases lying between them. The CDR3 loop spans 13 amino acids. For the CDR3, the DNA is TGTGCCAGCTCGGGGGGTAGCACAGATACGCAGTATTTT. Protein: CASSGGSTDTQYF.

The rearrangement links TRBV4-1 to TRBJ2-1; D gene ambiguous. The V gene's germline CDR1 is MGHRA and CDR2 YSYEKL. The CDR3 has 14 amino acids. The V end lost 10 bases, the J end lost 10 bases, and 23 bases lay between the germline ends. This chain's CDR3 is CATQPLPAASEQFF. CDR3 DNA: TGCGCCACCCAGCCCCTTCCCGCCGCGAGCGAGCAGTTCTTC.

This chain links TRBV7-2 with TRBJ1-1; maybe TRBD1 (5 bases). This CDR3 comprises 14 residues. CDR1 is SGHTA and CDR2 is FQGNSA in the germline V gene. Trimming pared 1 base from V and 1 base from J, leaving 7 bases between. Here the CDR3 reads CASSLDGGNTEAFF. The CDR3, as DNA: TGTGCCAGCAGCTTAGACGGGGGGAACACTGAAGCTTTCTTT.

This rearrangement joins TRBV11-1 to TRBJ2-4; TRBD1 aligns across 7 bases. The CDR3 covers 14 residues. CDR1 and CDR2 from the germline V gene are SGHAT and FQDESV (reference sequence). The ends lost 4 bases at V and 7 bases at J; junction bases unmatched: 7. The CDR3 spells CASSSTGNGNIQYF. The CDR3 DNA sequence: TGTGCCAGCAGCTCGACAGGGAACGGTAACATTCAGTACTTC.

This clone has a handful of counts. The chain joins TRBV4-3 to TRBJ1-1; the D gene is possibly TRBD1 (5 bases). The CDR3 contains 14 residues. V lost 4 bases and J lost 2, with 11 bases in between. Germline CDR1 and CDR2: LGHNA and YSLEER. The CDR3: CASSRLGANTEAFF. CDR3 nucleotide sequence: TGCGCCAGCAGCCGGCTAGGGGCAAACACTGAAGCTTTCTTT.

The V and J genes are TRBV7-2 and TRBJ2-4, with 8 bases that match TRBD2. Germline trimming cut 2 bases from V and 0 bases from J; bases unmatched to any gene: 3. CDR1 SGHTA and CDR2 FQGNSA come from the germline V gene. The CDR3 loop spans 16 amino acids. The CDR3 is CASSLPLAEAKNIQYF. The CDR3 bases are TGTGCCAGCAGCTTACCACTAGCGGAAGCCAAAAACATTCAGTACTTC.

This chain joins TRBV9 and TRBJ2-7, with a tentative D call TRBD2 (5 bases). The CDR3 is 16 amino acids. Trimming cost V 4 bases and J 0 bases, with 17 bases left between them. Germline loops: CDR1 SGDLS, CDR2 YYNGEE. CDR3 protein: CASSPPDYLSSYEQYV. In DNA, the CDR3 is TGTGCCAGCAGCCCCCCAGACTACCTTAGCTCCTACGAGCAGTACGTC.

This sequence joins TRBV6-1 and TRBJ1-5; D is unclear. V dropped 4 bases and J dropped 2 bases, with 12 bases sitting between them. Germline assignment: CDR1 MNHNS and CDR2 SASEGT. CDR3 length: 15 amino acids. CDR3 nucleotides: TGTGCCAGCAGTGGGACCGAGGGTCGCAATCAGCCCCAGCATTTT. Protein sequence: CASSGTEGRNQPQHF.

This clone has a handful of counts. The chain combines TRBV2 with TRBJ1-1, with 10 bases matching TRBD1. The germline gives CDR1 SNHLY, CDR2 FYNNEI. V gave up 3 bases and J gave up 0 bases; unmatched junction bases: 7. The CDR3 runs to 17 residues. The CDR3 DNA reads as TGTGCCAGCAGTGACCACCGGGACAGGGGAGTGAACACTGAAGCTTTCTTT. Protein sequence: CASSDHRDRGVNTEAFF.

This chain connects TRBV28 to TRBJ1-6; D remains unclear. The ends were cut back, 6 bases at V and 7 bases at J, with 13 bases in the middle. Germline CDR1 is MDHEN and CDR2 is SYDVKM. The CDR3 extends over 14 amino acids. CDR3 sequence reads: CASSESGWNSPLHF. The CDR3 DNA reads as TGTGCCAGCAGCGAGTCGGGTTGGAATTCACCCCTCCACTTT.

The rearrangement links TRBV30 to TRBJ1-6, with D possibly matching TRBD1 (6 bases). V lost 0 bases and J 1 base, leaving 10 bases between the germline ends. Per the germline V gene, CDR1 is GTSNPN and CDR2 is SVGIG (reference sequence). CDR3 length: 16 amino acids. Here the CDR3 DNA reads TGTGCCTGGAGTGTAGGGGGGGCGTCCTATAATTCACCCCTCCACTTT. Translation gives CAWSVGGASYNSPLHF.

This clone showed up just a few times. The chain has TRBV18 and TRBJ1-2, with D unclear. Germline assignment: CDR1 KGHSH and CDR2 LQKENI. V was cut by 3 bases and J by 8 bases, with 19 bases left in between. This CDR3 contains 15 residues. The CDR3 coding sequence is TGTGCCAGCTCACCGACCTCCACGGGGAATCGGGGCTACACCTTC. This encodes CASSPTSTGNRGYTF. The full variable domain, in which reference TRBV18 and TRBJ1-2 provide the parts outside the CDR3, is NAGVMQNPRHLVRRRGQEARLRCSPMKGHSHVYWYRQLPEEGLKFMVYLQKENIIDESGMPKERFSAEFPKEGPSILRIQQVVRGDSAAYFCASSPTSTGNRGYTFGSGTRLTVV.

The genes are TRBV11-2 and TRBJ2-7; D call uncertain. Per germline, CDR1 SGHAT and CDR2 FQNNGV. Trimming took off 1 base at V and 6 bases at J, with 7 bases between the two ends. This CDR3 region has 12 residues. This CDR3 is CASSLGVAEQYV. The CDR3 DNA reads as TGTGCCAGCAGCTTAGGTGTGGCCGAGCAGTACGTC.

The chain recombines TRBV7-8 with TRBJ2-2, with TRBD2 matching 9 bases. V lost 1 base and J lost 5; bases outside the gene matches: 5. The CDR3 loop spans 16 amino acids. Germline V gene lookup returns CDR1 SGHVS and CDR2 FQNEAQ. The CDR3 spells CASSLDSSGTTGELFF. The DNA of the CDR3 is TGTGCCAGCAGCTTAGATTCTAGCGGGACAACCGGGGAGCTGTTTTTT.

The gene calls are TRBV6-5 and TRBJ1-1; maybe TRBD1 (5 bases). CDR1 is MNHEY and CDR2 is SVGAGI in the germline V gene. V lost 6 bases and J lost 10, with 18 bases in between. The CDR3 is 13 residues long. The CDR3 DNA sequence: TGTGCCAGCAGAGTCCCGGGACTGCTTTTAGCTTTCTTT. Translated, it gives CASRVPGLLLAFF.

The chain recombines TRBV6-6 with TRBJ1-1; D is possibly TRBD1 (6 bases). Germline assignment: CDR1 MNHNY and CDR2 SVGAGI (reference sequence). Trimming cost V 9 bases and J 5 bases, with 10 bases left between them. The CDR3 covers 11 residues. The CDR3 loop is CASQGRTEAFF. CDR3 nucleotide sequence: TGTGCCAGTCAGGGGAGAACTGAAGCTTTCTTT.

This clone was seen a few times. CDR3 DNA sequence: TGCGCCAGCAGCGCGGGACAGGGAGAGGGTGGCTACACCTTC. This codes for CASSAGQGEGGYTF. This chain connects TRBV5-1 to TRBJ1-2; TRBD1 matches 9 bases. The germline V gene encodes CDR1 SGHRS and CDR2 YFSETQ. J gave up 7 bases and V 4 bases, and 8 bases lay outside the gene matches. The CDR3 has 14 residues.

CDR3: CASSFITSGNKETQYF. CDR3 sequence (DNA): TGTGCCAGCAGTTTTATCACTAGCGGGAATAAAGAGACCCAGTACTTC. The chain uses TRBV28 and TRBJ2-5; 10 positions agree with TRBD2. In germline, CDR1 is MDHEN, CDR2 SYDVKM. The CDR3 consists of 16 residues. The ends lost 3 bases at V and 3 bases at J; junction bases unmatched: 7.

This clone has just one count. V is TRBV7-9 and J is TRBJ2-4, with D possibly called TRBD1 or TRBD2 (6 bases each). The germline V gene has CDR1 SEHNR and CDR2 FQNEAQ (reference sequence). The ends were cut back, 0 bases at V and 5 bases at J, with 14 bases in the middle. The length of the CDR3 is 16 residues. This CDR3 is CASSLAGGREENIQYF. In DNA, the CDR3 is TGTGCCAGCAGCTTAGCGGGGGGCAGGGAGGAAAACATTCAGTACTTC. Full variable domain (missing parts from reference TRBV7-9 and TRBJ2-4): DTGVSQNPRHKITKRGQNVTFRCDPISEHNRLYWYRQTLGQGPEFLTYFQNEAQLEKSRLLSDRFSAERPKGSFSTLEIQRTEQGDSAMYLCASSLAGGREENIQYFGAGTRLSVL.

This clone appeared once. The rearrangement uses TRBV18 and TRBJ1-5; possibly TRBD1 for D (5 bases). Trimming took 5 bases from V and 5 from J, leaving 13 bases between them. Germline CDR1 reads KGHSH; CDR2 reads LQKENI. CDR3 size: 14 residues. The CDR3 region has the DNA TGTGCCAGCTCAGGGACCCCAGCGGATCAGCCCCAGCATTTT. Its translation: CASSGTPADQPQHF.

This sequence joins TRBV5-1 and TRBJ1-5, with D possibly TRBD1 on 6 matching bases. Trimming took off 2 bases at V and 5 bases at J, with 14 bases between the two ends. The CDR3 is made up of 15 amino acids. The germline gives CDR1 SGHRS, CDR2 YFSETQ. The CDR3 protein is CASSLLGAKDQPQHF. CDR3 nucleotides: TGCGCCAGCAGCTTATTGGGGGCAAAGGATCAGCCCCAGCATTTT.

V is TRBV11-2 and J is TRBJ2-7, with 13 bases lining up with TRBD2. Germline V gene data show CDR1 as SGHAT and CDR2 as FQNNGV. This CDR3 is 17 amino acids long. Trimming at V came to 3 bases and at J to 0 bases, leaving 5 bases not matched to a gene. CDR3 nucleotide sequence: TGTGCCAGCAGCTTGACTAGCGGGGGGCAGAGCTCCTACGAGCAGTACTTC. It encodes CASSLTSGGQSSYEQYF.

CDR3 protein: CAARGGGAKNIQYF. The CDR3 region has the DNA TGTGCCGCGCGGGGTGGGGGAGCCAAAAACATTCAGTACTTC. The chain combines TRBV28 with TRBJ2-4; TRBD2 is a possible D gene (6 bases). The CDR3 length is 14 residues. Germline V gives CDR1 MDHEN, CDR2 SYDVKM. The V gene lost 11 bases and the J gene lost 0 bases, with 14 bases spanning the gap.

CDR3: CSVTLPFF. Here the CDR3 DNA reads TGCAGTGTTACCCTTCCTTTCTTT. The chain uses TRBV20-1 and TRBJ1-1, with D hard to call. The CDR3 contains 8 residues. CDR1 is DFQATT and CDR2 is SNEGSKA in the germline V gene (reference sequence). V lost 7 bases and J lost 12, with 9 bases in between.

The V and J genes are TRBV28 and TRBJ2-2; 8 bases agree with TRBD1. The V segment lost 6 bases and the J segment 5 bases; nucleotides outside the gene matches: 11. Looked up from germline, CDR1 is MDHEN and CDR2 is SYDVKM. The CDR3 loop spans 16 amino acids. The CDR3 nucleotides read TGTGCCAGCAGCCCCGGGGGACAGGATGAAACCGGGGAGCTGTTTTTT. Residues: CASSPGGQDETGELFF.